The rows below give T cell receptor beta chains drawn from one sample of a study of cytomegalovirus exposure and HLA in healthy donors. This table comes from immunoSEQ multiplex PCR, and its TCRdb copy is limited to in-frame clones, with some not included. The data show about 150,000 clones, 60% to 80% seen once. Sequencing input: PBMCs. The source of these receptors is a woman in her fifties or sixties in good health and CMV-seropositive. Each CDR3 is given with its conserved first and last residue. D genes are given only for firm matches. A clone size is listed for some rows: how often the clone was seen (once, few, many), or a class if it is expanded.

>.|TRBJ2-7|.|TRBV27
CASSASRRAYSYEQYF
TGTGCCAGCAGTGCCTCTAGGCGGGCCTATTCCTACGAGCAGTACTTC
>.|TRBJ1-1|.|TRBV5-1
CASSLQANTEAFF
TGTGCCAGCAGCTTGCAGGCTAACACTGAAGCTTTCTTT
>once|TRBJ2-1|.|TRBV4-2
CASSQEQGTYNEQFF
TGTGCCAGCAGCCAAGAGCAGGGAACCTACAATGAGCAGTTCTTC
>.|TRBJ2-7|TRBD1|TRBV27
CASRSGGSRSYEQYF
TGTGCCAGCCGGTCAGGGGGAAGTAGGTCTTACGAGCAGTACTTC
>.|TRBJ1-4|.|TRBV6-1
CASSKTATNEKLFF
TGTGCCAGCAGTAAGACTGCAACTAATGAAAAACTGTTTTTT
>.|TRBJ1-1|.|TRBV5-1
CASSSLLRGGDTEAFF
TGCGCCAGCAGCTCCCTGTTAAGGGGAGGGGACACTGAAGCTTTCTTT
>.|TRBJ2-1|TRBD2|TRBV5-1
CASSLDPAGGIPYNEQFF
TGCGCCAGCAGCTTGGATCCAGCGGGGGGTATTCCCTACAATGAGCAGTTCTTC
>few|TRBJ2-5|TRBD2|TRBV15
CATSRTSGGAETQYF
TGTGCCACCAGCAGGACTAGCGGGGGGGCAGAGACCCAGTACTTC
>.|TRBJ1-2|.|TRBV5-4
CASSLRSSTYGYTF
TGTGCCAGCAGCCTCAGGTCCTCCACTTATGGCTACACCTTC
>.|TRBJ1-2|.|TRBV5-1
CASSLKSGTLEGYTF
TGCGCCAGCAGCTTGAAATCCGGGACACTGGAGGGCTACACCTTC
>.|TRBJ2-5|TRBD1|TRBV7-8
CASSRTGPTETQYF
TGTGCCAGCAGCCGGACAGGCCCTACGGAGACCCAGTACTTC
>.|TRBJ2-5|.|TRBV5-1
CASRRNSQETQYF
TGCGCCAGCAGAAGGAACAGCCAAGAGACCCAGTACTTC
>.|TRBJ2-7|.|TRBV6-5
CASSEEREVDEQYF
TGTGCCAGCAGTGAGGAGAGGGAAGTCGACGAGCAGTACTTC
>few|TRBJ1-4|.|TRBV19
CASSVSAAYATNEKLFF
TGTGCCAGTAGTGTTTCTGCGGCCTATGCAACTAATGAAAAACTGTTTTTT
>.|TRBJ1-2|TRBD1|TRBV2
CASSEAPAGGTTF
TGTGCCAGCAGTGAAGCCCCGGCAGGGGGCACGACCTTC
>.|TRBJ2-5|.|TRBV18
CASSLTQGMETQYF
TGTGCCAGCTCCCTTACCCAGGGGATGGAGACCCAGTACTTC
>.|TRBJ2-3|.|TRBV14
CASSQWTADTQYF
TGTGCCAGCAGCCAGTGGACAGCAGATACGCAGTATTTT
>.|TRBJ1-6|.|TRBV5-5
CASSLRWQSYNSPLHF
TGTGCCAGCAGCTTGAGATGGCAGTCCTATAATTCACCCCTCCACTTT
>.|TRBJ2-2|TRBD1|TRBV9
CASSAPGQGATGELFF
TGTGCCAGCAGCGCGCCCGGACAGGGGGCCACCGGGGAGCTGTTTTTT
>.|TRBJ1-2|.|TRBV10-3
CAAAAGGYGYTF
TGTGCCGCAGCGGCCGGGGGCTATGGCTACACCTTC
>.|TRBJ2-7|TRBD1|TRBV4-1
CASSQEPGTGGYEQYF
TGCGCCAGCAGCCAAGAACCGGGGACAGGGGGCTACGAGCAGTACTTC
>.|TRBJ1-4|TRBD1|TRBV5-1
CASSGGTGDEKLFF
TGCGCCAGCAGCGGCGGGACAGGGGATGAAAAACTGTTTTTT
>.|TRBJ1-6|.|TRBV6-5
CASSWTPRSESSPLHF
TGTGCCAGCAGTTGGACACCCCGATCAGAAAGTTCACCCCTCCACTTT
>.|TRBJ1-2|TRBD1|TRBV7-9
CASSQNSPGQGLNGYTF
TGTGCCAGCAGCCAAAACTCTCCGGGACAGGGATTAAATGGCTACACCTTC
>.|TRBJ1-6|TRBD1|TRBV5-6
CASSLRVGTGAHSPLHF
TGTGCCAGCAGCCTTAGGGTCGGGACAGGGGCCCATTCACCCCTCCACTTT
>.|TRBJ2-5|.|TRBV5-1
CASSLGWGGPGETQYF
TGCGCCAGCAGCTTGGGTTGGGGAGGCCCAGGGGAGACCCAGTACTTC
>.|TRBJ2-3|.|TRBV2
CASRGGQRPSTDTQYF
TGTGCCAGTCGGGGGGGACAGCGCCCTAGCACAGATACGCAGTATTTT
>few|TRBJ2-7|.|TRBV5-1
CASSSTMTVSYEQYF
TGCGCCAGCAGCAGTACGATGACAGTCTCCTACGAGCAGTACTTC
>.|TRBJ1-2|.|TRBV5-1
CASSPGVGGGYTF
TGCGCCAGCAGCCCGGGAGTGGGGGGAGGCTACACCTTC
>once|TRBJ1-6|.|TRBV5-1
CASSLRQGYNSPLHF
TGCGCCAGCAGCTTGAGGCAGGGCTATAATTCACCCCTCCACTTT
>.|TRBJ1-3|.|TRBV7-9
CASSTTGSGNTIYF
TGTGCCAGCAGCACCACAGGGTCGGGAAACACCATATATTTT
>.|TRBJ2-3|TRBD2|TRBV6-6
CASSGTSGTDTQYF
TGTGCCAGCAGTGGGACTAGCGGCACAGATACGCAGTATTTT
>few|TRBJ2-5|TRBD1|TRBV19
CASSTGQGGKETQYF
TGTGCCAGTAGTACGGGACAGGGTGGTAAGGAGACCCAGTACTTC
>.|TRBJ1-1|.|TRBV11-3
CASSPGWEGEAFF
TGTGCCAGCAGTCCGGGGTGGGAGGGTGAAGCTTTCTTT
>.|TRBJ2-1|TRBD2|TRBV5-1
CASSKISGGATYNEQFF
TGCGCCAGCAGCAAAATTAGCGGGGGGGCCACCTACAATGAGCAGTTCTTC
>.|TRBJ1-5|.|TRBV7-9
CASSLVGLREDQPQHF
TGTGCCAGCAGCTTAGTCGGCCTCCGGGAGGATCAGCCCCAGCATTTT
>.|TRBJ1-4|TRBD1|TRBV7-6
CASSPDRFFANEKLFF
TGTGCCAGCAGCCCGGACAGGTTCTTTGCTAATGAAAAACTGTTTTTT
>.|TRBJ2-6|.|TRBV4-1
CASSLGQDRVSGANVLTF
TGCGCCAGCAGCCTTGGGCAGGACAGAGTTTCTGGGGCCAACGTCCTGACTTTC
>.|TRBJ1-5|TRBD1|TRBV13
CASSSGTGNNQPQHF
TGTGCCAGCAGCTCCGGGACAGGAAACAATCAGCCCCAGCATTTT
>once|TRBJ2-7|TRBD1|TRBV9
CASSVRPGQGIYEQYF
TGTGCCAGCAGCGTCCGCCCGGGACAGGGGATCTACGAGCAGTACTTC
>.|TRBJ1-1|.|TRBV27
CASSLKARDEAFF
TGTGCCAGCAGTTTAAAGGCACGGGATGAAGCTTTCTTT
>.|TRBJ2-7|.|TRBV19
CASRPRQGKAEQYF
TGTGCCAGTAGGCCGAGGCAGGGGAAGGCCGAGCAGTACTTC
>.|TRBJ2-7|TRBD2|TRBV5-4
CASSRGGGGSYEQYF
TGTGCCAGCAGCCGCGGCGGGGGAGGCTCCTACGAGCAGTACTTC
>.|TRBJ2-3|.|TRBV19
CASSTTSTDTQYF
TGTGCCAGTAGCACCACTAGCACAGATACGCAGTATTTT
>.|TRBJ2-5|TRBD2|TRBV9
CASSVEASGGAETQYF
TGTGCCAGCAGCGTAGAAGCTAGCGGGGGGGCGGAGACCCAGTACTTC
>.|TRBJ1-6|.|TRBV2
CASSGQAGSPLHF
TGTGCCAGCAGCGGTCAGGCAGGCTCACCCCTCCACTTT
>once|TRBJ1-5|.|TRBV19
CASSIGGQHNQPQHF
TGTGCCAGTAGTATAGGGGGGCAGCACAATCAGCCCCAGCATTTT